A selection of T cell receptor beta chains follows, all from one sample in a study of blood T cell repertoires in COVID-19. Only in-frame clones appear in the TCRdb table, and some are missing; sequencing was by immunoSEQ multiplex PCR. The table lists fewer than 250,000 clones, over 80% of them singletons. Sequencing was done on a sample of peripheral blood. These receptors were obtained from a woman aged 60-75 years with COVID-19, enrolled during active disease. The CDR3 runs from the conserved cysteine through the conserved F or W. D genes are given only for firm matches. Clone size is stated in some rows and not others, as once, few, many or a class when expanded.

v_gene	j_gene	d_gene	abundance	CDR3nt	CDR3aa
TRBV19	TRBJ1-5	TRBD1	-	TGTGCCAGTAGTATAGTAGAGACAGGGAATCAGCCCCAGCATTTT	CASSIVETGNQPQHF
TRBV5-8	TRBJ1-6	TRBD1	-	TGTGCCAGCAGCTTGGACGGACAGGGAGGTAGTTCACCCCTCCACTTT	CASSLDGQGGSSPLHF
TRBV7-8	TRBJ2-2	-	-	TGTGCCAGCAGCAAGACAGCGAACACCGGGGAGCTGTTTTTT	CASSKTANTGELFF
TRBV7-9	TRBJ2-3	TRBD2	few	TGTGCCAGCAGCTTAGGACTAGCAGGGGATACGCAGTATTTT	CASSLGLAGDTQYF
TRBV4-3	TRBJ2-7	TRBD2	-	TGCGCCAGCAGCCAAGATCTTGGGCTAGCGGGAGGTCTGGTCGGCTCCTACGAGCAGTACTTC	CASSQDLGLAGGLVGSYEQYF
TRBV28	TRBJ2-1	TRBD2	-	TGTGCCAGCAGTCCTCTAGCGGGGGGGATGTACAATGAGCAGTTCTTC	CASSPLAGGMYNEQFF
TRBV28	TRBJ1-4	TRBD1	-	TGTGCCAGCAGTTCCGGAGGACAGGGAACTAATGAAAAACTGTTTTTT	CASSSGGQGTNEKLFF
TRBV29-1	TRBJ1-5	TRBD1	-	TGCAGCGTTCTCGGGACAGCCTTAAACCCTAGCAATCAGCCCCAGCATTTT	CSVLGTALNPSNQPQHF
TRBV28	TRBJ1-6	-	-	TGTGCCAGCAGGATAGACAGTTTTAATTCACCCCTCCACTTT	CASRIDSFNSPLHF
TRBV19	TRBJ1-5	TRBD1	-	TGTGCCAGTAGCCCGGGACAGGCCAGCAATCAGCCCCAGCATTTT	CASSPGQASNQPQHF
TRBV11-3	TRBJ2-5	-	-	TGTGCCAGCAGCTCAGGGATATTAAAGACCCAGTACTTC	CASSSGILKTQYF
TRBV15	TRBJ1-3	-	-	TGTGCCACCAGCAGAGGCTCAGGGGATGATGGAAACACCATATATTTT	CATSRGSGDDGNTIYF
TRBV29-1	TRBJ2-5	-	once	TGCAGCGTTACGGGAGCCGTCCAAGAGACCCAGTACTTC	CSVTGAVQETQYF
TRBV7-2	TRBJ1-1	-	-	TGTGCCAGCATCCTTGGGGGAGGCAGGGCCGGGACTGAAGCTTTCTTT	CASILGGGRAGTEAFF
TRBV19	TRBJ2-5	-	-	TGTGCCACCTCGGACAAGGGAAGAGAGACCCAGTACTTC	CATSDKGRETQYF
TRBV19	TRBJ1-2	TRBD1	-	TGTGCCAGTAGTATAGGGAGGGGGCTCGGACCGCGGAACTATGGCTACACCTTC	CASSIGRGLGPRNYGYTF
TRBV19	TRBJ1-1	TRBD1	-	TGTGCCAGTAGGACAGGGGAGTACACTGAAGCTTTCTTT	CASRTGEYTEAFF
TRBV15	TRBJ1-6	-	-	TGTGCCACCAGCAGAGATCAGACAGAGGATTCACCCCTCCACTTT	CATSRDQTEDSPLHF
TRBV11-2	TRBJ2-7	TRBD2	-	TGTGCCAGCAGCTTAGGGACTAGCGGAGCCTACGAGCAGTACTTC	CASSLGTSGAYEQYF
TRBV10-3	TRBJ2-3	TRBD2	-	TGTGCCATCAGTGACCTAGCGGGAAGCACAGATACGCAGTATTTT	CAISDLAGSTDTQYF
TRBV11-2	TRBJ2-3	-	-	TGTGCCAGCAGCTTTGCGGGGGCAGGGGCAGATACGCAGTATTTT	CASSFAGAGADTQYF
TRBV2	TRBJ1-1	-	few	TGTGCCAGCAGAGAAAGCGGGACCGTGGAGGTAGCTTTCTTT	CASRESGTVEVAFF
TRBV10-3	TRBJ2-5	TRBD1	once	TGTGCCATCAGACGTCAGGGGGTCCAAGAGACCCAGTACTTC	CAIRRQGVQETQYF
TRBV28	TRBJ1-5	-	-	TGTGCCAGCATTCCAGGGAATAGCAATCAGCCCCAGCATTTT	CASIPGNSNQPQHF
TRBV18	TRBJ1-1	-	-	TGTGCCAGCTCACCCGGGCGGGGAGAGAACACTGAAGCTTTCTTT	CASSPGRGENTEAFF
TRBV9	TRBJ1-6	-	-	TGTGCCAGCAGTACCGGGTCAAGCTCCTATAATTCACCCCTCCACTTT	CASSTGSSSYNSPLHF
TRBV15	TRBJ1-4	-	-	TGTGCCACCAGCCTCAGGGGCCCCGGTGAAAAACTGTTTTTT	CATSLRGPGEKLFF
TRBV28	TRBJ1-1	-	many	TGTGCCACCGTCAGCTCTTCAGGGCCCCCCACTGAAGCTTTCTTT	CATVSSSGPPTEAFF
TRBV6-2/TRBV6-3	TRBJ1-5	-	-	TGTGCCAGCAGTTACTTGGGGGGTCAGCCCCAGCATTTT	CASSYLGGQPQHF
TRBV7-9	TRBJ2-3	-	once	TGTGCCAGCAGCTTCTTTCGTAGAGGCCACACAGATACGCAGTATTTT	CASSFFRRGHTDTQYF
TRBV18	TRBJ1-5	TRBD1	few	TGTGCCAGCTCACCGACGGGACAGGGGAGTCAGCCCCAGCATTTT	CASSPTGQGSQPQHF
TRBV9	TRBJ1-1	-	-	TGTGCCAGCAGCGTATCGGGGGGATTGAACACTGAAGCTTTCTTT	CASSVSGGLNTEAFF
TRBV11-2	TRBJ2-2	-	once	TGTGCCAGCAGCCCCTACAGGGTGGGGACCGGGGAGCTGTTTTTT	CASSPYRVGTGELFF
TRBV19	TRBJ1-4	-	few	TGTGCCAGTTACCAGGGCCAGGGGAAACTGTTTTTT	CASYQGQGKLFF
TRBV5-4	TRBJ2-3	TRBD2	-	TGTGCCAGCAGCTCGGGACTAGCGGGTAGCACAGATACGCAGTATTTT	CASSSGLAGSTDTQYF
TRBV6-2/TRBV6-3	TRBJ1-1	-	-	TGTGCCAGCAGTAAAGGGTTCAGGGGACGGACTGAAGCTTTCTTT	CASSKGFRGRTEAFF
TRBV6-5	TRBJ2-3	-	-	TGTGCCAGCAGTTACTCGAGGGCGGGGGCACGATGGTATTTT	CASSYSRAGARWYF
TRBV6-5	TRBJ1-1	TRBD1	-	TGTGCCAGCAGGGGACAGGGAGGGAACACTGAAGCTTTCTTT	CASRGQGGNTEAFF
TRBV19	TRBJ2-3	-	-	TGTGCCAGCACCGTGAGGTTCACAGATACGCAGTATTTT	CASTVRFTDTQYF
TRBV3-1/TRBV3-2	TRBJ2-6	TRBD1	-	TGTGCCAGCAGCCAACCTACCGGGACAGGGGGCGCGAGAGGGGCCAACGTCCTGACTTTC	CASSQPTGTGGARGANVLTF
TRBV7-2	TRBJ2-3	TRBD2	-	TGTGCCGGCAGCTTAGTAGGGACTAGCGGGAGGAATACGCAGTATTTT	CAGSLVGTSGRNTQYF